This T cell receptor (beta chain) stems from a study of blood T cell repertoires in COVID-19. Study in general: From T cells, B-cell-depleted T cells, or PBMCs came the material, which was cDNA or gDNA.

TCRdb keeps only in-frame clones here, not all; method: immunoSEQ multiplex PCR. In the table there are about 59,000 clones, around nine tenths of which are singletons. In germline, CDR1 is KGHSH, CDR2 LQKENI. The ends lost 0 bases at V and 2 bases at J; junction bases unmatched: 5. The CDR3 runs to 16 residues. This TCR was recovered from a man at least 80 years old with acute or convalescent COVID-19. Source material: peripheral blood. V and J are TRBV18 and TRBJ2-7; 9 bases agree with TRBD1. The CDR3 spells CASSPPKGTGTYEQYF. The CDR3 nucleotides read TGTGCCAGCTCACCACCGAAGGGGACAGGGACCTACGAGCAGTACTTC.